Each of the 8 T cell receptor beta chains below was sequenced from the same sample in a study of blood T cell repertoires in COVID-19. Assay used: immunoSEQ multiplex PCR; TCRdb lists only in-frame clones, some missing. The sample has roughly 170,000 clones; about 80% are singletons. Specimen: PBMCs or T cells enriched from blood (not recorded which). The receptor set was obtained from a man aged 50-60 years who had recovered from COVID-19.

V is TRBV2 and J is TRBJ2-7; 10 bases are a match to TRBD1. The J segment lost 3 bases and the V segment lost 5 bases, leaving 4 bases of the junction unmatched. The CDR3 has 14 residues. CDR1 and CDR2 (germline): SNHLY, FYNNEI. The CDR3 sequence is CASSRTGGIYEQYF. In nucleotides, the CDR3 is TGTGCCAGCAGTCGGACAGGGGGAATCTACGAGCAGTACTTC.

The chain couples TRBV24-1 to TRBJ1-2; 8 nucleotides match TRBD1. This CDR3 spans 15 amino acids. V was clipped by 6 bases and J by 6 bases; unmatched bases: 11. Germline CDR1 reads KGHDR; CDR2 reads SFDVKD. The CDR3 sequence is CATSKGTGGVDGYTF. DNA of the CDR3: TGTGCCACCAGTAAAGGGACAGGAGGAGTGGATGGCTACACCTTC.

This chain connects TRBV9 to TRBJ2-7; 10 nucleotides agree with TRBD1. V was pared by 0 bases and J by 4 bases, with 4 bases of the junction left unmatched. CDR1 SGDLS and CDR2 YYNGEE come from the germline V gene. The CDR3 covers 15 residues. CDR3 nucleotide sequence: TGTGCCAGCAGCGTAGACGGGGACAGGGGTTACGAGCAGTACTTC. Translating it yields CASSVDGDRGYEQYF.

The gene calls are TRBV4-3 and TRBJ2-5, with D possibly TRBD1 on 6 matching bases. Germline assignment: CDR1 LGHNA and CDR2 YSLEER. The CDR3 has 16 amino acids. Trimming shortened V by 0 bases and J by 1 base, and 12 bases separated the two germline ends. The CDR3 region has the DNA TGCGCCAGCAGCCAAGATCTGGACAGCATCCAAGAGACCCAGTACTTC. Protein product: CASSQDLDSIQETQYF.

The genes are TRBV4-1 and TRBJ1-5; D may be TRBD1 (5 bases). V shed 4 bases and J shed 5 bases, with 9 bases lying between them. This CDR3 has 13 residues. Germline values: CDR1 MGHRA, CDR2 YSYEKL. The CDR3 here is CASSRTGDQPQHF. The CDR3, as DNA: TGCGCCAGCAGCCGGACGGGGGATCAGCCCCAGCATTTT.

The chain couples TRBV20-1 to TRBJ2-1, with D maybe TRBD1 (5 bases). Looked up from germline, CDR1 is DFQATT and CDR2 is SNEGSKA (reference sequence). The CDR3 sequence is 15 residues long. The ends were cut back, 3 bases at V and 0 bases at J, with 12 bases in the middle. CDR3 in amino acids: CSASLGLSSYNEQFF. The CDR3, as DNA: TGCAGTGCTAGTTTGGGGCTGAGCTCCTACAATGAGCAGTTCTTC.

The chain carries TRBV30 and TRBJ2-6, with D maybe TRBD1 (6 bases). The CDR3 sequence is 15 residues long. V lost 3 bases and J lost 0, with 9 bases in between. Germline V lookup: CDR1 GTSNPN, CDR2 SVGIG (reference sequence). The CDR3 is CAWSPDSSGANVLTF. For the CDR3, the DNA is TGTGCCTGGAGCCCGGACAGCTCTGGGGCCAACGTCCTGACTTTC.

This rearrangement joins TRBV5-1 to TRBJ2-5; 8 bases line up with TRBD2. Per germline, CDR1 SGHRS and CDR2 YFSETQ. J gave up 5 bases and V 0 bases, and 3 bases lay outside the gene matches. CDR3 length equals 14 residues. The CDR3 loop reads CASSLAAGEETQYF. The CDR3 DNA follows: TGCGCCAGCAGCTTGGCAGCGGGGGAGGAGACCCAGTACTTC.